A single sample is the source of the 11 T cell receptor beta chains below, sequenced in a study of cytomegalovirus exposure and HLA in healthy donors. The PCR made use of 60 Vbeta and 13 Jbeta primers. The repertoire was sequenced with immunoSEQ multiplex PCR; TCRdb's copy has only in-frame clones and lacks some. Counted here are about 130,000 clones, about 85% occurring once; the ten biggest clones make up under 2%. Sequences were obtained from PBMCs. Receptors originate from a boy aged 5-17 years in good health and CMV-seronegative.

The chain recombines TRBV7-6 with TRBJ2-1; 12 bases match TRBD1. CDR1 is SGHVS and CDR2 is FNYEAQ in the germline V gene. J lost 4 bases, V lost 5 bases, and 6 bases had no gene match. This CDR3 comprises 16 residues. The CDR3 coding sequence is TGTGCCAGCAGCCCGGGACAGGGGGCAGGATACAATGAGCAGTTCTTC. This codes for CASSPGQGAGYNEQFF.

The table lists this clone with a few counts. Other nucleotide sequences from this sample produce the same CDR3. V usage is TRBV19 and J usage is TRBJ1-1; the D is unclear. CDR1 is LNHDA, CDR2 SQIVND, per germline (reference sequence). V shed 5 bases and J shed 4 bases, with 8 bases lying between them. The CDR3 loop spans 12 amino acids. CDR3 coding DNA: TGTGCCAGTAGTCCCGGAGGCACTGAAGCTTTCTTT. This translates into CASSPGGTEAFF.

The chain links TRBV9 to TRBJ2-5; TRBD1 matches at 8 bases. CDR1 is SGDLS, CDR2 YYNGEE, per germline. V was pared by 3 bases and J by 2 bases, with 3 bases of the junction left unmatched. The CDR3 length is 14 residues. The CDR3 DNA sequence: TGTGCCAGCAGCGCGGACAGGGTTCAAGAGACCCAGTACTTC. As protein: CASSADRVQETQYF.

The V gene is TRBV19, the J gene TRBJ1-1; 7 bases line up with TRBD1. Germline V gives CDR1 LNHDA, CDR2 SQIVND (reference sequence). With 5 bases clipped from V and 6 bases from J, the junction kept 12 bases outside the gene matches. This CDR3 contains 15 residues. CDR3: CASSRQGGVASEAFF. As DNA, the CDR3 is TGTGCCAGTAGTCGACAGGGAGGCGTAGCTTCTGAAGCTTTCTTT.

Here the CDR3 DNA reads TGCGCCAGCAGCCAAGAGCTAGCGGGAGTTGGGGAGCAGTTCTTC. It translates to CASSQELAGVGEQFF. The V gene is TRBV4-3, the J gene TRBJ2-1; 10 positions agree with TRBD2. CDR1 is LGHNA and CDR2 is YSLEER in the germline V gene. With V trimmed by 0 bases and J by 10 bases, 6 bases remained unmatched. The CDR3 spans 15 residues.

The genes are TRBV27 and TRBJ1-2, with 8 bases aligning to TRBD1. The CDR3 spans 15 residues. With V trimmed by 5 bases and J by 4 bases, 9 bases remained unmatched. In germline, CDR1 is MNHEY, CDR2 SMNVEV (reference sequence). This CDR3 is CASSTTGTGGYGYTF. The CDR3 nucleotides are TGTGCCAGCAGTACCACCGGGACAGGTGGCTATGGCTACACCTTC.

This clone has just one count. The chain combines TRBV27 with TRBJ2-7, with 7 bases identical to TRBD2. The CDR3 is 13 residues long. J lost 6 bases, V lost 6 bases, and 8 bases had no gene match. Germline V gene lookup returns CDR1 MNHEY and CDR2 SMNVEV (reference sequence). The CDR3 sequence is CASRGGGPSEQYF. The DNA for the CDR3 is TGTGCCAGCAGGGGGGGAGGGCCTAGCGAGCAGTACTTC.

This chain joins TRBV7-2 and TRBJ1-6; 8 bases align to TRBD1. V dropped 2 bases and J dropped 13; count of bases not matched to a gene: 10. The germline gives CDR1 SGHTA, CDR2 FQGNSA. The CDR3 has 15 amino acids. CDR3 loop: CASSLTAGGRRPLHF. CDR3 DNA: TGTGCCAGCAGCTTAACAGCAGGGGGCCGCAGGCCCCTCCACTTT.

This rearrangement joins TRBV5-4 to TRBJ2-1, with 7 positions matching TRBD2. This CDR3 contains 15 residues. In germline, CDR1 is SGHNT, CDR2 YYREEE (reference sequence). V lost 8 bases, J lost 4 bases, and 12 bases stayed unmatched. The CDR3 region is CASSGGRRIYNEQFF. The CDR3 coding sequence is TGTGCCAGTTCGGGAGGCCGACGGATTTACAATGAGCAGTTCTTC.

The rearrangement joins TRBV19 to TRBJ1-6; 7 bases match TRBD1. Germline V gene data show CDR1 as LNHDA and CDR2 as SQIVND (reference sequence). This CDR3 spans 13 amino acids. Trimming removed 7 bases from V and 7 bases from J; junction bases left unmatched: 4. The CDR3: CASKGAPNSPLHF. In DNA, the CDR3 is TGTGCCAGTAAGGGGGCTCCGAATTCACCCCTCCACTTT.

This clone appeared a single time. The chain recombines TRBV2 with TRBJ1-1; no clear D gene. The CDR3 is 13 amino acids. V was pared by 4 bases and J by 1 base, with 7 bases between. CDR1 is SNHLY and CDR2 is FYNNEI in the germline V gene. The CDR3, as DNA: TGTGCCAGCAGTGTACCAGAGAACACTGAAGCTTTCTTT. This gives the protein CASSVPENTEAFF.